This T cell receptor beta chain was observed in a study of T cell responses to AZD1222 COVID-19 vaccine. Broader study findings: White British donors predominated, females outnumbered males, and clonal diversity was possibly underestimated. Baseline antibody screening turned up just a handful of seropositive AZD1222 recipients. Among spike-specific TCRs, nearly half reportedly target unmutated variant regions.

The protocol was immunoSEQ multiplex PCR, while the TCRdb copy is restricted to in-frame clones and leaves out a portion. The sample lists fewer than 200,000 clones; 88% were seen once. V dropped 3 bases and J dropped 7 bases, with 11 bases sitting between them. The germline V gene has CDR1 SGHRS and CDR2 YFSETQ. CDR3 length: 12 amino acids. Whether given at about 4 or about 12 weeks, second doses were pooled. On this clone: The target antigen is unknown.

The source is an adult who received the AZD1222 COVID-19 vaccine. The chain combines TRBV5-1 with TRBJ2-7; the D gene is possibly TRBD1 (5 bases). Sequencing used peripheral blood, obtained 28 days after the second AZD1222 dose. CDR3: CASSSMGQEQYF. CDR3 coding DNA: TGCGCCAGCAGCTCCATGGGGCAGGAGCAGTACTTC.